This entry lists 7 T cell receptor beta chains sequenced from one sample in a study of T cell repertoires in cytomegalovirus infection. These receptors' antigens are unknown. TCRdb passed the reads through MiXCR, listing each CDR3 protein once. The sample consists of about 900,000 distinct CDR3 sequences, 31% of them appearing once. The sample was cultured CD8+ T cells from PBMCs, taken from culture after CMV antigen stimulation. These receptors were obtained from a human donor in good health (CMV status not recorded). Some clones in this sample may be carry-over from other donors' samples.

This clonotype was observed at least ten times. The chain combines TRBV20-1 with TRBJ1-3; D unresolved. CDR3 length: 15 residues. Germline loops: CDR1 DFQATT, CDR2 SNEGSKA (reference sequence). V lost 0 bases, J lost 0 bases, and 9 bases lay in between. In nucleotides, the CDR3 is TGCAGTGCTAGAGATAGGAGCTTCTCTGGAAACACCATATATTTT. It encodes CSARDRSFSGNTIYF.

The V and J genes are TRBV27 and TRBJ2-1; D might be TRBD1 (6 bases). Trimming shortened V by 7 bases and J by 6 bases, and 10 bases separated the two germline ends. CDR1 is MNHEY and CDR2 is SMNVEV in the germline V gene (reference sequence). CDR3 length: 12 amino acids. The CDR3 DNA reads TGTGCCAGCACCGACAGGCGCAATGAGCAGTTCTTC. Translated, it gives CASTDRRNEQFF.

This sequence joins TRBV7-6 and TRBJ2-7; D is possibly TRBD1 or TRBD2 (6 bases each). This CDR3 has 15 amino acids. V was clipped by 1 base and J by 2 bases, with 12 bases between them. Germline CDR1 reads SGHVS; CDR2 reads FNYEAQ. The DNA for the CDR3 is TGTGCCAGCAGCTTAGGTCCGGGGGCCGCCTACGAGCAGTACGTC. Its translation is CASSLGPGAAYEQYV.

The V and J genes are TRBV6-5 and TRBJ1-1; a weak D match, TRBD1 (5 bases). Germline CDR1 and CDR2: MNHEY and SVGAGI. Trimming cost V 0 bases and J 4 bases, with 12 bases left between them. The CDR3 contains 15 residues. CDR3 region: CASSYSGTGSTEAFF. In DNA form, the CDR3 reads TGTGCCAGCAGTTACTCGGGGACGGGCTCCACTGAAGCTTTCTTT.

This clonotype occurred a few times. The chain couples TRBV29-1 to TRBJ2-3, with 8 positions matching TRBD1. Trimming at V came to 1 base and at J to 2 bases, leaving 11 bases not matched to a gene. Per germline, CDR1 SQVTM and CDR2 ANQGSEA. The CDR3 totals 17 residues. The CDR3 nucleotides are TGCAGCGTTGAAGTTACCGGACAGGGCCTAATCACAGATACGCAGTATTTT. Translating gives CSVEVTGQGLITDTQYF.

The genes are TRBV7-9 and TRBJ2-1, with D possibly TRBD2 on 5 matching bases. Between the trimmed V and J ends, which lost 1 base and 5 bases, there was a span of 9 bases. Germline V gene sequence: CDR1 SEHNR, CDR2 FQNEAQ (reference sequence). The CDR3 totals 14 residues. DNA for the CDR3: TGTGCCAGCAGCTTAGTGCGGGTAGACAATGAGCAGTTCTTC. It codes for CASSLVRVDNEQFF.

The chain employs TRBV5-6 and TRBJ1-6, with a tentative D call TRBD1 (5 bases). Germline V CDR1 and CDR2: SGHDT, YYEEEE. There are 20 residues in the CDR3. The V end was cut by 5 bases, the J end by 6 bases, with 30 bases between. The DNA for the CDR3 is TGTGCCAGCAGTTACTTTCGGGGGGTAGTCGGAGGAAAAAGTAATTCACCCCTCCACTTT. Encoded protein: CASSYFRGVVGGKSNSPLHF.